This T cell receptor (beta chain) was identified during a study of T cells in Graves' hyperthyroidism and ophthalmopathy. Study-wide points: A median 6.5 months before onset, the model predicted ophthalmopathy.

TCR beta CDR3 regions were amplified from RNA. A first-round RT-PCR of the TCR CDR3 used the HTBI primer set. TCRdb reanalysed the multiplex PCR reads using MiXCR and keeps one entry per CDR3 protein. The sample contains under 300,000 distinct CDR3 sequences, less than 30% of which appear only once. The hyperthyroidism was newly diagnosed and had lasted under 2 months; the patients were aged 18 to 65. A patient was excluded if there was uncontrolled infection, other autoimmune disease, pregnancy or lactation. About this clonotype itself: Its antigen is as yet unknown.

Germline CDR1 reads SGHVS; CDR2 reads FQNEAQ. The CDR3 sequence is 16 residues long. J was trimmed by 2 bases and V by 3 bases; bases with no gene match: 9. The chain uses TRBV7-8 and TRBJ2-7; the match to TRBD1 covers 8 bases. This sequence originates from a man aged 40-49 years with Graves' hyperthyroidism that later progressed to Graves' ophthalmopathy. Sequencing was carried out using blood. The CDR3 here is CASSFKGGQGPYEQYF. As DNA, the CDR3 is TGTGCCAGCAGCTTTAAGGGTGGACAGGGACCCTACGAGCAGTACTTC.